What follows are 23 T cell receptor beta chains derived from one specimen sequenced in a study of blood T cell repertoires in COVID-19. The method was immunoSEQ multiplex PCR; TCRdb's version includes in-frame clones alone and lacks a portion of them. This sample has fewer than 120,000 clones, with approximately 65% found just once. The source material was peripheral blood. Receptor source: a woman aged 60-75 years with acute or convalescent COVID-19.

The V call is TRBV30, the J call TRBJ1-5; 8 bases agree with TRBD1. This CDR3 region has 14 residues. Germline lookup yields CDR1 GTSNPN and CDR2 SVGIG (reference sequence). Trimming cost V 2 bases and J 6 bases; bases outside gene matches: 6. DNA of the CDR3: TGTGCCTGGAGTTTTACAGGGGGGACTCAGCCCCAGCATTTT. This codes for CAWSFTGGTQPQHF. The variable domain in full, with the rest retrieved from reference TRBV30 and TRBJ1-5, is SQTIHQWPATLVQPVGSPLSLECTVEGTSNPNLYWYRQAAGRGLQLLFYSVGIGQISSEVPQNLSASRPQDRQFILSSKKLLLSDSGFYLCAWSFTGGTQPQHFGDGTRLSIL.

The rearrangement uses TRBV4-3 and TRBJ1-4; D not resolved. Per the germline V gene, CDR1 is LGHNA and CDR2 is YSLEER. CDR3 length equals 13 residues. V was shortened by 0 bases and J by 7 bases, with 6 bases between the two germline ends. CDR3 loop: CASSQEGGEKLFF. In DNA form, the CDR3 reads TGCGCCAGCAGCCAAGAAGGAGGTGAAAAACTGTTTTTT.

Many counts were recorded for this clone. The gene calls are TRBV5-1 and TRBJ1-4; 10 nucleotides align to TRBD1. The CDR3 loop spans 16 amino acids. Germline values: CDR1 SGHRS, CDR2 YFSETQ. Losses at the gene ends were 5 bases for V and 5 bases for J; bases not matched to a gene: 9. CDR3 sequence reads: CASSPTPGQGNEKLFF. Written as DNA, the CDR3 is TGCGCCAGCAGTCCAACTCCGGGACAGGGGAATGAAAAACTGTTTTTT. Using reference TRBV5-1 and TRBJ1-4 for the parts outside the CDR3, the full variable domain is KAGVTQTPRYLIKTRGQQVTLSCSPISGHRSVSWYQQTPGQGLQFLFEYFSETQRNKGNFPGRFSGRQFSNSRSEMNVSTLELGDSALYLCASSPTPGQGNEKLFFGSGTQLSVL.

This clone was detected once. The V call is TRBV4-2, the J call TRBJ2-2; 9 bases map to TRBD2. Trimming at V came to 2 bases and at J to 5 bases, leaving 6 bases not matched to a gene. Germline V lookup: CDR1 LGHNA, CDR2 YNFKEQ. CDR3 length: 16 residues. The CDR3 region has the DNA TGTGCCAGCAGCCAAAATGCGGGGGGGCAAACCGGGGAGCTGTTTTTT. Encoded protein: CASSQNAGGQTGELFF.

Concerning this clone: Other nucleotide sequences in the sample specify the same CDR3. The CDR3 reads CASSRTDTGELFF. The CDR3 DNA follows: TGTGCCAGCAGCCGGACAGACACCGGGGAGCTGTTTTTT. The genes are TRBV11-2 and TRBJ2-2; tentative D call: TRBD1 (6 bases). Germline V gene lookup returns CDR1 SGHAT and CDR2 FQNNGV. The CDR3 is 13 amino acids. V lost 5 bases and J lost 3, with 7 bases in between.

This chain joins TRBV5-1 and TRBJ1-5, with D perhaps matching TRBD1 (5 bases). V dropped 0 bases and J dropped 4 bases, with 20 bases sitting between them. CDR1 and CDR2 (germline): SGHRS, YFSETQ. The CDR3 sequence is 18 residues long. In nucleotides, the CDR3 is TGCGCCAGCAGCTTGGGATTCCAGGGAAGTGAAGGAAATCAGCCCCAGCATTTT. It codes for CASSLGFQGSEGNQPQHF.

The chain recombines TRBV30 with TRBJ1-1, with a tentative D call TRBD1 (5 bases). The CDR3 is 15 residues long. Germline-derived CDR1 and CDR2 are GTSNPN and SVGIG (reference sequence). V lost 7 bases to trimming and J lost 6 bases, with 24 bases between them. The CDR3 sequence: CASPGTGVGGAEAFF. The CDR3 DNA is TGTGCCTCACCCGGGACGGGGGTTGGGGGAGCTGAAGCTTTCTTT. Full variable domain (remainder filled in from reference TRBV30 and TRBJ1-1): SQTIHQWPATLVQPVGSPLSLECTVEGTSNPNLYWYRQAAGRGLQLLFYSVGIGQISSEVPQNLSASRPQDRQFILSSKKLLLSDSGFYLCASPGTGVGGAEAFFGQGTRLTVV.

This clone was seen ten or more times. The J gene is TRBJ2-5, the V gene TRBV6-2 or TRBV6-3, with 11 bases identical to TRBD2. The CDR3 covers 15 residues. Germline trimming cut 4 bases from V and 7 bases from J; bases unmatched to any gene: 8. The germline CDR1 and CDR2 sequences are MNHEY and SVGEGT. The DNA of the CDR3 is TGTGCCAGCAGTTCCGGGACTAGCGGATTCAGGACCCAGTACTTC. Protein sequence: CASSSGTSGFRTQYF.

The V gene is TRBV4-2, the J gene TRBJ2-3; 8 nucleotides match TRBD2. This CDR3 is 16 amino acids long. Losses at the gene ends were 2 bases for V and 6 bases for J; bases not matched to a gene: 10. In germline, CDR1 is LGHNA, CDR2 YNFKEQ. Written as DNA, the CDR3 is TGTGCCAGCAGCCAATCACTAGCGGTGGAGGAGGATACGCAGTATTTT. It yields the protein CASSQSLAVEEDTQYF.

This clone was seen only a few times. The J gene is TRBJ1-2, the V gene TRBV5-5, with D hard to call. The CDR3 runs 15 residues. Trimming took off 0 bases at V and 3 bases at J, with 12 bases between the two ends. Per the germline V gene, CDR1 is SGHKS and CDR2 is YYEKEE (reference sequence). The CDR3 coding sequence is TGTGCCAGCAGCTTGGATCCGGGAACACACTATGGCTACACCTTC. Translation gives CASSLDPGTHYGYTF.

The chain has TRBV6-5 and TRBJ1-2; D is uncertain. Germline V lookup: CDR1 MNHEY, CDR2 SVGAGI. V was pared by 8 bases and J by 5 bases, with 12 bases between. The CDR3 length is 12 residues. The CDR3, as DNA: TGTGCCAGCGCCCCCACGGGGTATGGCTACACCTTC. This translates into CASAPTGYGYTF.

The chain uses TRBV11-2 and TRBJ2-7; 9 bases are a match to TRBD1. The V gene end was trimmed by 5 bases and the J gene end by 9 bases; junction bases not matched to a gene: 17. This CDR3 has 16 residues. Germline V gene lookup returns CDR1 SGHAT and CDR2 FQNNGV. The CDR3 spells CASSVSGTGTSTVQYF. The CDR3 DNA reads TGTGCCAGCAGCGTATCTGGGACAGGGACATCTACGGTGCAGTACTTC.

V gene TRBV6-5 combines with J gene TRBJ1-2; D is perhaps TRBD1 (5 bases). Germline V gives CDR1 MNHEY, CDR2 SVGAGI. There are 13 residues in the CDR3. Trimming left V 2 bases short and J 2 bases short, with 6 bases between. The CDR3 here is CASSYDSNYGYTF. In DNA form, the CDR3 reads TGTGCCAGCAGTTACGACAGCAACTATGGCTACACCTTC.

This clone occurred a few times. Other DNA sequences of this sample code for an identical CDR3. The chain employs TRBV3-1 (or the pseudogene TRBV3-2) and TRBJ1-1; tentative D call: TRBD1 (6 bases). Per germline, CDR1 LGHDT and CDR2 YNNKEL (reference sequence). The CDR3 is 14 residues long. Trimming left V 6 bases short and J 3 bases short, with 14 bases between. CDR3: CASRLQGADTEAFF. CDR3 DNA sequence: TGTGCCAGCAGGTTACAGGGAGCTGACACTGAAGCTTTCTTT.

CDR3 nucleotides: TGTGCCAGCAGTTCGACAGAGCACTATGGCTACACCTTC. Its translation: CASSSTEHYGYTF. This chain uses TRBV28 with TRBJ1-2, with D tentatively TRBD1 (5 bases). Germline V lookup: CDR1 MDHEN, CDR2 SYDVKM. CDR3 size: 13 residues. The V end lost 4 bases, the J end lost 3 bases, and 9 bases lay between the germline ends.

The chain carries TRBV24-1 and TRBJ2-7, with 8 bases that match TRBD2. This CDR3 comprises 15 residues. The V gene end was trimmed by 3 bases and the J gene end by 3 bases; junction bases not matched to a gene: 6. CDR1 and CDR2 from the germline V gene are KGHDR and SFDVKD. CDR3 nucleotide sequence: TGTGCCACCAGTGATAGGAGAAGCGGGGGCTACGAGCAGTACTTC. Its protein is CATSDRRSGGYEQYF.

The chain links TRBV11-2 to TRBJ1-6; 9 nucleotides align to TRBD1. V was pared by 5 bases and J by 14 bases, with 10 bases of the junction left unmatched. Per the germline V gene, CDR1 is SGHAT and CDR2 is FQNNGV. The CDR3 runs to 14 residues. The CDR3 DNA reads TGTGCCAGCAGCCCCCGGGACAGGGTGCGGACCCTCCACTTT. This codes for CASSPRDRVRTLHF. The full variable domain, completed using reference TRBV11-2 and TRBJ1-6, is EAGVAQSPRYKIIEKRQSVAFWCNPISGHATLYWYQQILGQGPKLLIQFQNNGVVDDSQLPKDRFSAERLKGVDSTLKIQPAKLEDSAVYLCASSPRDRVRTLHFGNGTRLTVT.

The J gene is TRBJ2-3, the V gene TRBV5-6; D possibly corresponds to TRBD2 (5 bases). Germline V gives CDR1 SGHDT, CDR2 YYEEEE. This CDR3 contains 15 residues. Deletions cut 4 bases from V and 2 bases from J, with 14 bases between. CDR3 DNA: TGTGCCAGCAGCAAACGGGGATATGACACAGATACGCAGTATTTT. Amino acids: CASSKRGYDTDTQYF. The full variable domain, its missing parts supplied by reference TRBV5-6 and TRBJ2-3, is DAGVTQSPTHLIKTRGQQVTLRCSPKSGHDTVSWYQQALGQGPQFIFQYYEEEERQRGNFPDRFSGHQFPNYSSELNVNALLLGDSALYLCASSKRGYDTDTQYFGPGTRLTVL.

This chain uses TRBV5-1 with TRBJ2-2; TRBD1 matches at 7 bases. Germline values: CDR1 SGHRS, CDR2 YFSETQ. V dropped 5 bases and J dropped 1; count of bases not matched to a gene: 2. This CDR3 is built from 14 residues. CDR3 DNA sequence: TGCGCCAGCAGTCGGGACAGGAACACCGGGGAGCTGTTTTTT. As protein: CASSRDRNTGELFF. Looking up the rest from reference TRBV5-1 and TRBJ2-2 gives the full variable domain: KAGVTQTPRYLIKTRGQQVTLSCSPISGHRSVSWYQQTPGQGLQFLFEYFSETQRNKGNFPGRFSGRQFSNSRSEMNVSTLELGDSALYLCASSRDRNTGELFFGEGSRLTVL.

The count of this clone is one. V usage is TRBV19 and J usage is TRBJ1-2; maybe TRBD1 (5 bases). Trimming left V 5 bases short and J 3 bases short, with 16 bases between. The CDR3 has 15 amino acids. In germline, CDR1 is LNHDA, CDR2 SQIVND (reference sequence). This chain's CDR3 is CASSEQGFGYYGYTF. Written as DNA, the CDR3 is TGTGCCAGTAGTGAGCAGGGATTCGGTTACTATGGCTACACCTTC.

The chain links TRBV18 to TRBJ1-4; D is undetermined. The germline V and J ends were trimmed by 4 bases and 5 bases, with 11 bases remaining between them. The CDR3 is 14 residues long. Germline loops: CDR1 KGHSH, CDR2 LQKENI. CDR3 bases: TGTGCCAGCTCACTCCGGGGTGCCAATGAAAAACTGTTTTTT. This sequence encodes CASSLRGANEKLFF.

CDR3 bases: TGTGCCAGCAGCTTATCACGGGACAGGAACACCGGGGAGCTGTTTTTT. Amino acids: CASSLSRDRNTGELFF. The genes are TRBV7-2 and TRBJ2-2; 7 bases are shared with TRBD1. The junction had 4 bases not matched to a gene; V was cut back by 2 bases and J by 1 base. Germline loops: CDR1 SGHTA, CDR2 FQGNSA. This CDR3 is 16 amino acids long.

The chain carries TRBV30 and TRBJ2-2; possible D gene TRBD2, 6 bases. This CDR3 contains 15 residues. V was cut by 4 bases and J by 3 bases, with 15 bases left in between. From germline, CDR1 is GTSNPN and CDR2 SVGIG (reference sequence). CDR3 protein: CAWIRQGLYTGELFF. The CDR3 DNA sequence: TGTGCCTGGATACGCCAGGGACTCTACACCGGGGAGCTGTTTTTT.